The source of this T cell receptor beta chain is a study of blood T cell repertoires in COVID-19. As for the study in general: Spain, Italy and the United States supplied samples that represented acute and convalescent COVID-19. In each case, the material was cDNA or gDNA derived from T cells, B-cell-depleted T cells, or PBMCs.

Authors' processing steps: For nucleated cells, counts were estimated from reference gene primer amplification. Profiled with immunoSEQ multiplex PCR; TCRdb holds only in-frame clones, not every one. V, J and clone size were drawn from that table, and D and trimming were deduced from the DNA. The table has roughly 140,000 clones, approximately 80% seen once. The CDR3 is 13 amino acids. V lost 10 bases, J lost 0 bases, and 12 bases lay in between. CDR1 and CDR2 (germline): MDHEN, SYDVKM. What was sequenced was peripheral blood. This chain uses TRBV28 with TRBJ1-1; tentative D call: TRBD1 (6 bases). The sequence was collected from a man aged 70 or older with acute or convalescent COVID-19. The CDR3 reads CATHGDMNTEAFF. In nucleotides, the CDR3 is TGTGCCACTCATGGGGACATGAACACTGAAGCTTTCTTT.